The 26 T cell receptor beta chains below were found in one sample sequenced in a study of blood T cells in healthy people across ages. Primed by a sample-barcoded 5' primer and a J-beta primer mix, a second PCR proceeded for about 6 to 12 cycles. TCRdb itself ran the 5' RACE reads through MiXCR, one entry per CDR3 protein. The data show hundreds of thousands of distinct CDR3 sequences, approximately 67% seen once. Source material: blood. All receptors come from a man aged 25 to 40 in good health.

The gene calls are TRBV6-1 and TRBJ2-5; D uncertain. In germline, CDR1 is MNHNS, CDR2 SASEGT. The CDR3 is made up of 14 amino acids. V lost 1 base to trimming and J lost 0 bases, with 6 bases between them. The CDR3 region is CASSEVDYQETQYF. CDR3 sequence (DNA): TGTGCCAGCAGTGAAGTGGATTACCAAGAGACCCAGTACTTC.

Only a few counts were recorded for this clonotype. The chain combines TRBV20-1 with TRBJ2-5; D is perhaps TRBD2 (6 bases). This CDR3 comprises 16 residues. Trimming cost V 1 base and J 1 base, with 16 bases left between them. Germline lookup yields CDR1 DFQATT and CDR2 SNEGSKA (reference sequence). This CDR3 is CSARGGTNHAQETQYF. CDR3 DNA: TGCAGTGCTAGAGGCGGGACCAACCACGCCCAAGAGACCCAGTACTTC.

The chain carries TRBV27 and TRBJ2-1; perhaps TRBD2 as D (6 bases). Germline V gene data show CDR1 as MNHEY and CDR2 as SMNVEV (reference sequence). CDR3 length: 13 residues. Deletions cut 4 bases from V and 10 bases from J, with 14 bases between. The CDR3 DNA reads as TGTGCCAGCAGTTCAAGACTAGTTAACGAGCAGTTCTTC. Residues: CASSSRLVNEQFF.

CDR3 nucleotides: TGTGCCACCAGCACATCCATCCACGAGCAGTACTTC. Encoded protein: CATSTSIHEQYF. This chain links TRBV15 with TRBJ2-7; D is ambiguous. V was clipped by 4 bases and J by 5 bases, with 9 bases between them. From germline, CDR1 is LNHNV and CDR2 YYDKDF (reference sequence). The CDR3 loop spans 12 amino acids.

V and J are TRBV7-2 and TRBJ2-5, with D perhaps TRBD1 or TRBD2 (5 bases each). The germline CDR1 and CDR2 sequences are SGHTA and FQGNSA. Between the trimmed V and J ends, which lost 5 bases and 2 bases, there was a span of 12 bases. The CDR3 spans 14 residues. CDR3 nucleotides: TGTGCCAGCAGCCGATCCTGGGGGCAAGAGACCCAGTACTTC. Amino acid sequence: CASSRSWGQETQYF.

Only a few counts were recorded for this clonotype. The rearrangement uses TRBV10-3 and TRBJ1-6, with 9 bases lining up with TRBD1. CDR1 ENHRY and CDR2 SYGVKD come from the germline V gene. After removal of 5 bases from V and 9 bases from J, the junction contained 5 bases not matched to a gene. The CDR3 sequence is 14 residues long. The CDR3 nucleotides read TGTGCCATCAGTAAGGACAGGGGAGCTTCACCCCTCCACTTT. It yields the protein CAISKDRGASPLHF.

The chain uses TRBV2 and TRBJ2-5; TRBD1 is a possible D gene (6 bases). V was cut by 6 bases and J by 13 bases, with 15 bases left in between. This CDR3 comprises 11 residues. Germline CDR1 and CDR2: SNHLY and FYNNEI. Here the CDR3 reads CASSVQGERYF. Written as DNA, the CDR3 is TGTGCCAGCAGCGTACAGGGCGAGCGGTACTTC.

The rearrangement links TRBV30 to TRBJ1-1; D possibly corresponds to TRBD1 (5 bases). The CDR3 totals 11 residues. V lost 0 bases and J 12 bases, leaving 11 bases between the germline ends. The V gene's germline CDR1 is GTSNPN and CDR2 SVGIG (reference sequence). The CDR3 spells CAWSVSGLTFF. In DNA form, the CDR3 reads TGTGCCTGGAGTGTTTCGGGACTAACTTTCTTT.

V gene TRBV7-2 combines with J gene TRBJ2-3; a weak D match, TRBD1 (6 bases). The germline gives CDR1 SGHTA, CDR2 FQGNSA. The V end was cut by 0 bases, the J end by 3 bases, with 16 bases between. The CDR3 is made up of 17 amino acids. The CDR3 sequence: CASSLATGSHRTDTQYF. DNA of the CDR3: TGTGCCAGCAGCTTAGCCACAGGGTCTCACAGGACAGATACGCAGTATTTT.

The CDR3 nucleotides read TGTGCCACCAGCATAGGGACTAGCGGGGCTAATGAGCAGTTCTTC. Translating it yields CATSIGTSGANEQFF. The chain has TRBV15 and TRBJ2-1; 13 bases are a match to TRBD2. Looked up from germline, CDR1 is LNHNV and CDR2 is YYDKDF (reference sequence). The CDR3 spans 15 residues. J lost 7 bases, V lost 4 bases, and 4 bases had no gene match.

This clonotype was counted ten times or more. This sequence joins TRBV24-1 and TRBJ2-1; either TRBD1 or TRBD2 may fit D (5 bases each). The length of the CDR3 is 15 residues. CDR1 KGHDR and CDR2 SFDVKD come from the germline V gene. V dropped 3 bases and J dropped 9 bases, with 17 bases sitting between them. CDR3 residues: CATSDVGDSAGEQFF. The DNA of the CDR3 is TGTGCCACCAGTGATGTAGGGGATAGCGCAGGTGAGCAGTTCTTC.

The rearrangement links TRBV12-3 or TRBV12-4 to TRBJ2-4; tentative D call: TRBD2 (6 bases). TRBJ2-5 matches the DNA end more closely, so the J call is doubtful. The CDR3 has 16 residues. The CDR3 DNA is TGTGCCAGCAGTCCTACGGACCCCCGGGCGGGGGAGACCCAGTACTTC. It codes for CASSPTDPRAGETQYF.

In its sample, this clonotype was seen a few times. DNA for the CDR3: TGTGCCAGCAGCCTCGGTCGGGGCCATACCAACGAGGAGCAGTACTTC. Protein product: CASSLGRGHTNEEQYF. The rearrangement joins TRBV3-1 to TRBJ2-1, with D perhaps being TRBD1 or TRBD2 (5 bases each). Judging by the DNA end, TRBJ2-7 fits better; the J call may be wrong. This CDR3 contains 16 residues. Germline-derived CDR1 and CDR2 are LGHDT and YNNKEL (reference sequence).

CDR3 bases: TGTGCCAGCTCACCAAATCCACCGGGAACTAATGAAAAACTGTTTTTT. The encoded protein is CASSPNPPGTNEKLFF. The chain recombines TRBV18 with TRBJ1-4; D remains ambiguous. Germline lookup yields CDR1 KGHSH and CDR2 LQKENI. This CDR3 is 16 amino acids long. Trimming cost V 2 bases and J 1 base, with 11 bases left between them.

There are a few counts of this clonotype. V and J are TRBV27 and TRBJ2-3; weak D call: TRBD1 (6 bases). Germline V gene data show CDR1 as MNHEY and CDR2 as SMNVEV (reference sequence). This CDR3 contains 17 residues. V lost 2 bases to trimming and J lost 3 bases, with 18 bases between them. The CDR3 is CASSLSWGHMITDTQYF. The CDR3 coding sequence is TGTGCCAGCAGTTTAAGTTGGGGACACATGATTACAGATACGCAGTATTTT.

The sample holds a few counts of this clonotype. The genes are TRBV4-3 and TRBJ2-3; TRBD1 matches at 10 bases. V gave up 0 bases and J gave up 6 bases; unmatched junction bases: 6. Germline V lookup: CDR1 LGHNA, CDR2 YSLEER. The CDR3 totals 16 residues. The CDR3 reads CASSQEEGQGFDTQYF. DNA of the CDR3: TGCGCCAGCAGCCAAGAGGAGGGACAGGGGTTCGATACGCAGTATTTT.

The chain is built from TRBV4-3 and TRBJ1-4, with unresolved D. The germline V gene encodes CDR1 LGHNA and CDR2 YSLEER. V shed 1 base and J shed 7 bases, with 13 bases lying between them. The CDR3 totals 15 residues. The CDR3 DNA reads as TGCGCCAGCAGCCAAGGTGCGGGCATTTCTGAAAAACTGTTTTTT. Amino acid sequence: CASSQGAGISEKLFF.

The chain combines TRBV20-1 with TRBJ2-1; D possibly corresponds to TRBD2 (7 bases). The V and J ends lost 5 bases and 4 bases respectively, with 15 bases between them. Looked up from germline, CDR1 is DFQATT and CDR2 is SNEGSKA (reference sequence). This CDR3 comprises 14 residues. This chain's CDR3 is CSALGRGLYNEQFF. CDR3 sequence (DNA): TGCAGTGCTTTGGGGCGGGGGCTGTACAATGAGCAGTTCTTC.

This clonotype was observed a handful of times. This chain links TRBV15 with TRBJ1-1; no reliable D call. This CDR3 has 13 residues. The V end lost 8 bases, the J end lost 0 bases, and 10 bases lay between the germline ends. Germline CDR1 and CDR2: LNHNV and YYDKDF (reference sequence). The CDR3 loop reads CATGRDMNTEAFF. CDR3 in DNA: TGTGCCACCGGACGTGACATGAACACTGAAGCTTTCTTT.

This clonotype came up a few times. The chain recombines TRBV7-9 with TRBJ1-2; D is possibly TRBD1 (6 bases). The CDR3 length is 14 residues. Germline CDR1 SEHNR, CDR2 FQNEAQ (reference sequence). V was trimmed by 8 bases and J by 1 base, leaving 14 bases between them. Here the CDR3 reads CASQPGGRNYGYTF. Written as DNA, the CDR3 is TGTGCCAGCCAACCGGGGGGGCGTAACTATGGCTACACCTTC.

The CDR3 region has the DNA TGTGCCAGCGGCGGTGGCCTAAACTATGGCTACACCTTC. Translation: CASGGGLNYGYTF. The genes are TRBV10-3 and TRBJ1-2; unclear D gene. The CDR3 sequence is 13 residues long. Germline-derived CDR1 and CDR2 are ENHRY and SYGVKD. V was clipped by 10 bases and J by 2 bases, with 14 bases between them.

This chain joins TRBV7-2 and TRBJ2-5, with 7 bases fitting TRBD1. Germline V gene lookup returns CDR1 SGHTA and CDR2 FQGNSA. With V trimmed by 5 bases and J by 0 bases, 9 bases remained unmatched. CDR3 length: 16 amino acids. The CDR3 loop reads CASSLGTELYQETQYF. The CDR3 DNA reads TGTGCCAGCAGCCTGGGGACAGAGTTGTACCAAGAGACCCAGTACTTC.

The chain uses TRBV6-5 and TRBJ2-7; D is undetermined. With 4 bases removed from V and 3 bases from J, the gap between germline ends came to 10 bases. CDR3 length: 13 amino acids. The germline V gene encodes CDR1 MNHEY and CDR2 SVGAGI. The DNA of the CDR3 is TGTGCCAGCAGTTGGCAACGCAACTACGAGCAGTACTTC. Translation: CASSWQRNYEQYF.

In its sample, this clonotype was seen a few times. The chain couples TRBV20-1 to TRBJ1-5, with unresolved D. The CDR3 is made up of 16 amino acids. The V gene lost 6 bases and the J gene lost 0 bases, with 18 bases spanning the gap. Germline V lookup: CDR1 DFQATT, CDR2 SNEGSKA (reference sequence). The CDR3 is CSAGGEVTYSNQPQHF. The CDR3 DNA sequence: TGCAGTGCGGGTGGCGAGGTGACCTATAGCAATCAGCCCCAGCATTTT.

The chain recombines TRBV7-2 with TRBJ1-5; 7 bases map to TRBD1. This CDR3 spans 16 amino acids. The ends lost 2 bases at V and 4 bases at J; junction bases unmatched: 8. CDR1 SGHTA and CDR2 FQGNSA come from the germline V gene. The CDR3 bases are TGTGCCAGCAGCTTAAGGCAGGGGGGATGGAATCAGCCCCAGCATTTT. Protein: CASSLRQGGWNQPQHF.

This CDR3 is CASSPRTRDGGYTF. The CDR3 nucleotides are TGTGCCAGCAGTCCGCGGACAAGGGATGGTGGCTACACCTTC. The chain has TRBV27 and TRBJ1-2; possibly TRBD1 for D (5 bases). Trimming cost V 5 bases and J 7 bases, with 17 bases left between them. This CDR3 is 14 amino acids long. The germline CDR1 and CDR2 sequences are MNHEY and SMNVEV (reference sequence).